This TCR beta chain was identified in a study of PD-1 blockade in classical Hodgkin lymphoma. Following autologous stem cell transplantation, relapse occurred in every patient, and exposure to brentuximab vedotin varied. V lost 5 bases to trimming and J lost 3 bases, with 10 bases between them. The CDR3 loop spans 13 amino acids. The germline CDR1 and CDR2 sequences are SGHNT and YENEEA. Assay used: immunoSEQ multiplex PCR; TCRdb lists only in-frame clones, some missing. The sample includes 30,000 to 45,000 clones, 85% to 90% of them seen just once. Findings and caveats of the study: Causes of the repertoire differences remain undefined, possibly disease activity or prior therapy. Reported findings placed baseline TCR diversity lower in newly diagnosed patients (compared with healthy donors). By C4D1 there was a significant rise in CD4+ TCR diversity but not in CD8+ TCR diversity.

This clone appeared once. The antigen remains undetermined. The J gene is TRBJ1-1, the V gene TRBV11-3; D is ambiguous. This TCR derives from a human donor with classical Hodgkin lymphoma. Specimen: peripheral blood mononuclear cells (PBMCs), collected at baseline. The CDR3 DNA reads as TGTGCCAGCAGCCCCGGGGTGGACACTGAAGCTTTCTTT. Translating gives CASSPGVDTEAFF.